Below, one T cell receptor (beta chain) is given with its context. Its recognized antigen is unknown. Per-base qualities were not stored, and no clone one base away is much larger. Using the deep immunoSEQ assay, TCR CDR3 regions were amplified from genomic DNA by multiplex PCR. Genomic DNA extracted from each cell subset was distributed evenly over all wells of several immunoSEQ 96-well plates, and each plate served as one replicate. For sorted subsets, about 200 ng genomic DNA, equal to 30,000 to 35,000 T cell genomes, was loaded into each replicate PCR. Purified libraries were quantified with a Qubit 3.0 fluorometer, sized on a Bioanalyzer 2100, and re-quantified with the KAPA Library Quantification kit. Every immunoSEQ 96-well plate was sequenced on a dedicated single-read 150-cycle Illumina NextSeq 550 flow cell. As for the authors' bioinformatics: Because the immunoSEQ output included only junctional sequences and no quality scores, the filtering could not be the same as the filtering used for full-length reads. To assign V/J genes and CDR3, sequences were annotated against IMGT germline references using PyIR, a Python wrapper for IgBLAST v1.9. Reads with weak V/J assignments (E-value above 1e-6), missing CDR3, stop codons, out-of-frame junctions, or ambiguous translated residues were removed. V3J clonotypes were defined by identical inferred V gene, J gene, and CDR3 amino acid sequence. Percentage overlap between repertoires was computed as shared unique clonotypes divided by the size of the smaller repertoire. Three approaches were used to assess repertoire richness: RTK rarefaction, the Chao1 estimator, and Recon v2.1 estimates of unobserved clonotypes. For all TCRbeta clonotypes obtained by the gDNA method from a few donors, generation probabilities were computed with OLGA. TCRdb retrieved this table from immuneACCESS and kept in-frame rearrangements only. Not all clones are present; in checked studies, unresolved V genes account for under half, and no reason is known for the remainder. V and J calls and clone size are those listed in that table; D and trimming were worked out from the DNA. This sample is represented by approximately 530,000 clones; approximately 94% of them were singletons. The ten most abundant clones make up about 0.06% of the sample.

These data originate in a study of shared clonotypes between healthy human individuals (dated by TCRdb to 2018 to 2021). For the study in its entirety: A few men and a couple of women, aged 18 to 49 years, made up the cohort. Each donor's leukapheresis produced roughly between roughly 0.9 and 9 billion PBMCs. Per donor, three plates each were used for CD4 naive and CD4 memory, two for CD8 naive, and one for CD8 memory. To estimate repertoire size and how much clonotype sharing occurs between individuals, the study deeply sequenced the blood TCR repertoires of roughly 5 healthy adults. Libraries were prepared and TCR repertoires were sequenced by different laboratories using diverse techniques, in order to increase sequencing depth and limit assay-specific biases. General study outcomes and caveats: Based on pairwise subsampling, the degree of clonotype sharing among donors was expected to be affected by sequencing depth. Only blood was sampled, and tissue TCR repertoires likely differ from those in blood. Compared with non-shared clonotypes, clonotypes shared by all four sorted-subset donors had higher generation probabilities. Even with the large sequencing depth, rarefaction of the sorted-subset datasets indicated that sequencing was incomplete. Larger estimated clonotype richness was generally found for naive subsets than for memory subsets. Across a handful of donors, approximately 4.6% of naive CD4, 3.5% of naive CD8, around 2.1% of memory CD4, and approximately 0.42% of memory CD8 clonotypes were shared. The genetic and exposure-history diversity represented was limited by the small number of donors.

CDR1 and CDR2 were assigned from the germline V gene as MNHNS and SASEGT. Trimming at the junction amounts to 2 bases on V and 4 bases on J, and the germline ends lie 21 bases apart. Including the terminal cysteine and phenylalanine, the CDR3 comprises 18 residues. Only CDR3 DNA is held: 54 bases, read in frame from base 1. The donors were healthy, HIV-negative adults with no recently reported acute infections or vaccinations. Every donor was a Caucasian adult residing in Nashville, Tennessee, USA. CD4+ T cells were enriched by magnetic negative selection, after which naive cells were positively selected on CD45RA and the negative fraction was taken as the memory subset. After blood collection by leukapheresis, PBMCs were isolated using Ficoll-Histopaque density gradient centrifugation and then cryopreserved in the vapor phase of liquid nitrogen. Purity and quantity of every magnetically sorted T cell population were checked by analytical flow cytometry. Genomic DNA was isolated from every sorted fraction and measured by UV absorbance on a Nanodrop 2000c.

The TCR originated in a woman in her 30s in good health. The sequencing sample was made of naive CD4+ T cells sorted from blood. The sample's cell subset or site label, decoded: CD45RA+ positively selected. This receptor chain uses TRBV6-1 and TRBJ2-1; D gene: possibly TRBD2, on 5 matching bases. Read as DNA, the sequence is TGTGCCAGCAGTGAATCTCCGAGGTTAACGGGAATTTACAATGAGCAGTTCTTC. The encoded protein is CASSESPRLTGIYNEQFF.